The sequence of this TCR beta chain was determined in a study of cytomegalovirus exposure and HLA in healthy donors. Study conclusions and caveats: TCR beta sequences reportedly predicted the HLA-A and HLA-B alleles of most subjects accurately. Among CMV-associated TCR beta chains, most appeared HLA-restricted in a later analysis. Within the data, a cluster of highly shared sequence variants was likely a sequencing artifact.

CDR3 length equals 13 residues. After removal of 5 bases from V and 8 bases from J, the junction contained 6 bases not matched to a gene. CDR1 and CDR2 from the germline V gene are SGHVS and FQNEAQ. A multiplex PCR was run with 60 Vbeta primers and 13 Jbeta primers. TCRdb's copy holds only in-frame clones and misses some; the assay was immunoSEQ multiplex PCR. This sample's table has approximately 190,000 clones. Comment on this clone: Its target is not known.

This sequence joins TRBV7-8 and TRBJ1-2; 9 bases are a match to TRBD1. The receptor was derived from a boy aged 5-17 years in good health and CMV-seronegative. The sample was PBMCs. The chain's CDR3 is CASSPRQGGGYTF. The DNA of the CDR3 is TGTGCCAGCAGCCCTCGACAGGGGGGAGGCTACACCTTC.